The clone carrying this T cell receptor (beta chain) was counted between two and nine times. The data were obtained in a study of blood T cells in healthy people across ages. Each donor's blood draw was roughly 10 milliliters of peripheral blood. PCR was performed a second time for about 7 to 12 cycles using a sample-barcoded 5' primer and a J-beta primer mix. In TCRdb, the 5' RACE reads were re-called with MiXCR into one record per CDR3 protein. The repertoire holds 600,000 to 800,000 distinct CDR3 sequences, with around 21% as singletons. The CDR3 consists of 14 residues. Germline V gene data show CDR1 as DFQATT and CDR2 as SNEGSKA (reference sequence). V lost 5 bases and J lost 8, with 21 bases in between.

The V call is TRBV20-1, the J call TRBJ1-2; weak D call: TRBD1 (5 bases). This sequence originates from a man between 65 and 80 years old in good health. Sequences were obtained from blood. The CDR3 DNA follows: TGCAGTGCTGCGGGCAGGGCATCAGCCGGGGGCTACACCTTC. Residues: CSAAGRASAGGYTF.